The 23 T cell receptor beta chains below all came from one sample that was sequenced in a study of beta chain features in type 1 diabetes. General study points: For Type 1 diabetes patients, all four CD4+ subsets carried TCRB CDR3s that were moderately but significantly shorter.

Investigators reverse transcribed all isolated RNA, so they sequenced expressed TCRB transcripts. Repertoires were generated with immunoSEQ multiplex PCR, while TCRdb's copy carries only in-frame clones and drops some. The sample has 680,000 or so clones, roughly 13% seen once. These receptors lack a known antigen. Sequencing was done on a sample of naive CD4+ T cells from blood. The receptors here all came from a man aged 18 to 29 with type 1 diabetes.

V gene TRBV18 combines with J gene TRBJ1-1, with 8 bases fitting TRBD1. The CDR3 has 15 residues. CDR1 is KGHSH and CDR2 is LQKENI in the germline V gene. Trimming took 4 bases from V and 0 from J; bases not matched to a gene: 4. The CDR3: CASSLTGGLNTEAFF. The DNA for the CDR3 is TGTGCCAGCTCACTAACAGGGGGATTGAACACTGAAGCTTTCTTT.

CDR3 sequence (DNA): TGTGCCTGGAGCAGTCGCAACACCGGGGAGCTGTTTTTT. It specifies CAWSSRNTGELFF. The chain has TRBV30 and TRBJ2-2; D remains unclear. The V gene lost 3 bases and the J gene lost 2 bases, with 7 bases spanning the gap. Germline CDR1 GTSNPN, CDR2 SVGIG (reference sequence). This CDR3 has 13 amino acids.

This clone has a handful of counts. The chain recombines TRBV6-5 with TRBJ2-7, with D perhaps matching TRBD1 or TRBD2 (5 bases each). The CDR3 spans 14 residues. Germline assignment: CDR1 MNHEY and CDR2 SVGAGI. V was shortened by 2 bases and J by 4 bases, with 12 bases between the two germline ends. CDR3 nucleotides: TGTGCCAGCAGTTACACGGGACCGAGATACGAGCAGTACTTC. It yields the protein CASSYTGPRYEQYF.

The chain employs TRBV6-1 and TRBJ2-1; D not certain. The CDR3 extends over 12 amino acids. Germline lookup yields CDR1 MNHNS and CDR2 SASEGT. V lost 10 bases and J 4 bases, leaving 11 bases between the germline ends. CDR3 coding DNA: TGTGCCACCATCGAGCTATACAATGAGCAGTTCTTC. Encoded protein: CATIELYNEQFF.

The chain employs TRBV7-8 and TRBJ2-5; 8 positions match TRBD1. After removal of 3 bases from V and 2 bases from J, the junction contained 2 bases not matched to a gene. The germline V gene encodes CDR1 SGHVS and CDR2 FQNEAQ. The CDR3 has 14 amino acids. CDR3 protein: CASSFNRGQETQYF. Written as DNA, the CDR3 is TGTGCCAGCAGCTTTAACAGGGGGCAAGAGACCCAGTACTTC.

The V and J genes are TRBV13 and TRBJ2-1; D not resolved. The germline gives CDR1 PRHDT, CDR2 FYEKMQ (reference sequence). Between the trimmed V and J ends, which lost 5 bases and 0 bases, there was a span of 11 bases. The CDR3 totals 15 residues. The CDR3 DNA is TGTGCCAGCAGCGCCCTAAAGAGCTCCTACAATGAGCAGTTCTTC. Translation gives CASSALKSSYNEQFF.

The V gene is TRBV30, the J gene TRBJ1-1; the D gene is possibly TRBD1 (5 bases). The germline CDR1 and CDR2 sequences are GTSNPN and SVGIG (reference sequence). The CDR3 covers 14 residues. V lost 3 bases and J 11 bases, leaving 22 bases between the germline ends. The DNA of the CDR3 is TGTGCCTGGAGCATTGGGGGGTACCCCAGGACGGCTTTCTTT. Translating gives CAWSIGGYPRTAFF.

This rearrangement joins TRBV10-3 to TRBJ1-1; D might be TRBD1 (5 bases). CDR3 length equals 12 residues. V lost 7 bases, J lost 4 bases, and 10 bases lay in between. In germline, CDR1 is ENHRY, CDR2 SYGVKD. The CDR3 sequence: CAINAGGTEAFF. CDR3 DNA sequence: TGTGCCATCAACGCGGGGGGCACTGAAGCTTTCTTT.

In this sample, this clone turned up many times. V usage is TRBV30 and J usage is TRBJ2-1; D not resolved. The CDR3 has 15 amino acids. Per the germline V gene, CDR1 is GTSNPN and CDR2 is SVGIG (reference sequence). Trimming pared 3 bases from V and 0 bases from J, leaving 12 bases between. The CDR3 sequence is CAWSSTPSSYNEQFF. CDR3 coding DNA: TGTGCCTGGAGCTCAACACCGAGCTCCTACAATGAGCAGTTCTTC.

This clone has a handful of counts. The V gene is TRBV25-1, the J gene TRBJ2-3; possible D gene TRBD2, 6 bases. Trimming shortened V by 1 base and J by 1 base, and 12 bases separated the two germline ends. This CDR3 is built from 16 residues. Germline CDR1 reads MGHDK; CDR2 reads SYGVNS. DNA of the CDR3: TGTGCCAGCAGTGAATGGGAGGAGACCCGCACAGATACGCAGTATTTT. Amino acid sequence: CASSEWEETRTDTQYF. Drawing the rest from reference TRBV25-1 and TRBJ2-3, the complete variable domain is EADIYQTPRYLVIGTGKKITLECSQTMGHDKMYWYQQDPGMELHLIHYSYGVNSTEKGDLSSESTVSRIRTEHFPLTLESARPSHTSQYLCASSEWEETRTDTQYFGPGTRLTVL.

V is TRBV19 and J is TRBJ2-1; D might be TRBD1 (6 bases). V was trimmed by 4 bases and J by 6 bases, leaving 16 bases between them. CDR3 length equals 15 residues. Germline V lookup: CDR1 LNHDA, CDR2 SQIVND (reference sequence). Written as DNA, the CDR3 is TGTGCCAGTAGTACCACAGGGTCCAGGGGCAATGAGCAGTTCTTC. This codes for CASSTTGSRGNEQFF.

The CDR3 spells CASETGPADTQYF. The CDR3 DNA reads TGTGCCAGCGAAACCGGACCGGCGGATACGCAGTATTTT. The chain carries TRBV2 and TRBJ2-3, with D hard to call. Per germline, CDR1 SNHLY and CDR2 FYNNEI. V was shortened by 8 bases and J by 6 bases, with 15 bases between the two germline ends. The CDR3 loop spans 13 amino acids. Based on the CDR3 plus reference TRBV2 and TRBJ2-3, the full variable domain is EPEVTQTPSHQVTQMGQEVILRCVPISNHLYFYWYRQILGQKVEFLVSFYNNEISEKSEIFDDQFSVERPDGSNFTLKIRSTKLEDSAMYFCASETGPADTQYFGPGTRLTVL.

This clone came up a few times. This chain uses TRBV14 with TRBJ2-1, with D possibly being TRBD2 (5 bases). V was trimmed by 6 bases and J by 4 bases, leaving 19 bases between them. Germline CDR1 SGHDN, CDR2 FVKESK. This CDR3 is built from 16 residues. In DNA, the CDR3 is TGTGCCAGCAGTCCCGGGGAGCCGTTTATTTACAATGAGCAGTTCTTC. It encodes CASSPGEPFIYNEQFF.

The rearrangement joins TRBV2 to TRBJ1-2, with unresolved D. The CDR3 totals 15 residues. The V gene's germline CDR1 is SNHLY and CDR2 FYNNEI. The V gene lost 5 bases and the J gene lost 8 bases, with 21 bases spanning the gap. CDR3 region: CASSQQSLTFAGYTF. The CDR3 coding sequence is TGTGCCAGCAGTCAACAAAGCCTTACATTCGCCGGCTACACCTTC.

This clone was counted only a few times. This chain joins TRBV5-1 and TRBJ2-1; TRBD2 might be the D (5 bases). Trimming pared 0 bases from V and 4 bases from J, leaving 11 bases between. The CDR3 runs 15 residues. In germline, CDR1 is SGHRS, CDR2 YFSETQ. The CDR3 here is CASSLVSDLYNEQFF. CDR3 nucleotide sequence: TGCGCCAGCAGCTTGGTTAGCGACTTATACAATGAGCAGTTCTTC.

This clone was found a few times. This sequence joins TRBV2 and TRBJ2-1; D is unresolved. The V gene's germline CDR1 is SNHLY and CDR2 FYNNEI. The V end was cut by 8 bases, the J end by 8 bases, with 16 bases between. The CDR3 has 13 amino acids. The CDR3 sequence is CASPPPGRDEQFF. The CDR3 DNA reads TGTGCCAGCCCCCCACCCGGACGCGATGAGCAGTTCTTC.

The table lists this clone with a few counts. The rearrangement joins TRBV28 to TRBJ1-6; possible D gene TRBD1, 6 bases. V was trimmed by 10 bases and J by 9 bases, leaving 28 bases between them. This CDR3 is built from 17 residues. Germline V gives CDR1 MDHEN, CDR2 SYDVKM. CDR3 bases: TGTGCCACCCCTTCCCGGGACATGGGTAGAGGAGCTTCACCCCTCCACTTT. Translating gives CATPSRDMGRGASPLHF.

The chain employs TRBV11-2 and TRBJ2-3; TRBD2 aligns across 8 bases. CDR1 and CDR2 from the germline V gene are SGHAT and FQNNGV. With V trimmed by 3 bases and J by 1 base, 12 bases remained unmatched. This CDR3 is built from 18 residues. The CDR3 region has the DNA TGTGCCAGCAGCTTTCCGGCGGGGGGATTCTGGGGCACAGATACGCAGTATTTT. Its translation: CASSFPAGGFWGTDTQYF.

For the CDR3, the DNA is TGCAGCGTAAACCGGGACAGGGGTGTTGGCTACACCTTC. It yields the protein CSVNRDRGVGYTF. The chain joins TRBV29-1 to TRBJ1-2, with 10 bases lining up with TRBD1. The trim removed 6 bases at V and 7 bases at J, leaving 8 bases unmatched. The CDR3 totals 13 residues. CDR1 SQVTM and CDR2 ANQGSEA come from the germline V gene.

Comment on this clone: Germline and junction disagree at one end, which may indicate a read error. The chain couples TRBV19 to TRBJ2-2; TRBD1 is a possible D gene (5 bases). Germline CDR1 is LNHDA and CDR2 is SQIVND (reference sequence). The CDR3 totals 15 residues. This CDR3 is CASTPAQGYTGELFF. The DNA for the CDR3 is TGTGCCAGTACCCCCGCTCAGGGTTACACGGGGGAGCTGTTTTTT. The full variable domain, its missing parts supplied by reference TRBV19 and TRBJ2-2, is DGGITQSPKYLFRKEGQNVTLSCEQNLNHDAMYWYRQDPGQGLRLIYYSQIVNDFQKGDIAEGYSVSREKKESFPLTVTSAQKNPTAFYLCASTPAQGYTGELFFGEGSRLTVL.

This clone was detected only a few times. The rearrangement uses TRBV30 and TRBJ1-2; the D gene is possibly TRBD1 (6 bases). The CDR3 runs 13 residues. Germline CDR1 reads GTSNPN; CDR2 reads SVGIG (reference sequence). Trimming stripped 5 bases from V and 3 bases from J, with 13 bases between. The CDR3 coding sequence is TGTGCCTGGCAAGGACAGAGCGACTATGGCTACACCTTC. Its translation is CAWQGQSDYGYTF.

Only a few counts were recorded for this clone. The chain uses TRBV6-1 and TRBJ1-5; tentative D call: TRBD1 (6 bases). Germline V CDR1 and CDR2: MNHNS, SASEGT. The CDR3 has 15 amino acids. V lost 1 base to trimming and J lost 3 bases, with 10 bases between them. CDR3 in amino acids: CASSEGDTHNQPQHF. The CDR3 nucleotides are TGTGCCAGCAGTGAAGGGGACACGCACAATCAGCCCCAGCATTTT.

For this clone: The same CDR3 can be traced to other DNA sequences in this sample. V gene TRBV2 combines with J gene TRBJ2-1; D is ambiguous. Per the germline V gene, CDR1 is SNHLY and CDR2 is FYNNEI. There are 13 residues in the CDR3. The ends were cut back, 1 base at V and 4 bases at J, with 5 bases in the middle. As DNA, the CDR3 is TGTGCCAGCAGTGAAGAAGGTTACAATGAGCAGTTCTTC. Amino acid sequence: CASSEEGYNEQFF.